The 5 T cell receptor beta chains presented below share a single source sample, sequenced in a study of blood T cell repertoires in COVID-19 (dated by TCRdb to about 2020). Libraries came from the immunoSEQ multiplex PCR assay. The immuneACCESS repertoire file appears here via TCRdb, limited to in-frame rearrangements. These files lack a portion of the clones; in checked studies, under half of the deficit traces to unresolved V genes, and the cause of the others is not known. Recorded for this sample are about 300,000 clones; about 91% of them occurred a single time. The top ten clones comprise roughly 7% of the sample. Sequencing was done on a sample of peripheral blood. These TCRs come from a woman aged 30 to 39 who had recovered from COVID-19.

The V call is TRBV6-5, the J call TRBJ1-5, with D perhaps TRBD1 (6 bases). CDR3 length equals 16 residues. V dropped 0 bases and J dropped 4 bases, with 13 bases sitting between them. The V gene's germline CDR1 is MNHEY and CDR2 SVGAGI. The CDR3 spells CASSYSLLRGNQPQHF. The CDR3, as DNA: TGTGCCAGCAGTTACTCGTTGTTAAGGGGGAATCAGCCCCAGCATTTT.

The chain combines TRBV28 with TRBJ1-6; weak D call: TRBD1 (6 bases). From germline, CDR1 is MDHEN and CDR2 SYDVKM. Trimming removed 4 bases at V and 0 bases at J, with 10 bases between. The CDR3 loop spans 16 amino acids. The CDR3, as DNA: TGTGCCAGCAGTTGGAGGGGGGGCTCCTATAATTCACCCCTCCACTTT. Its protein is CASSWRGGSYNSPLHF.

The chain has TRBV11-3 and TRBJ1-5, with D uncertain. CDR3 length: 16 residues. V lost 6 bases, J lost 0 bases, and 15 bases lay in between. Germline values: CDR1 SGHNT, CDR2 YENEEA. The CDR3 nucleotides read TGTGCCAGCAGGCGAAATCGGGTAATTAGCAATCAGCCCCAGCATTTT. Its translation: CASRRNRVISNQPQHF.

The sample holds a few counts of this clone. CDR3 DNA sequence: TGTGCCTGGGGGAACAGGGATAGAGAGACCCAGTACTTC. Residues: CAWGNRDRETQYF. The chain links TRBV30 to TRBJ2-5, with a weak D call TRBD1 (6 bases). Germline values: CDR1 GTSNPN, CDR2 SVGIG (reference sequence). Between the trimmed V and J ends, which lost 5 bases and 4 bases, there was a span of 14 bases. The CDR3 is made up of 13 amino acids.

The rearrangement uses TRBV19 and TRBJ2-1, with D possibly matching TRBD1 (5 bases). The CDR3 is made up of 15 amino acids. V was trimmed by 8 bases and J by 3 bases, leaving 17 bases between them. Germline loops: CDR1 LNHDA, CDR2 SQIVND (reference sequence). The CDR3 sequence is CASGGPRGFYNEQFF. The CDR3 coding sequence is TGTGCCAGTGGTGGTCCAAGGGGCTTCTACAATGAGCAGTTCTTC. Supplemented by reference TRBV19 and TRBJ2-1, the full variable domain reads DGGITQSPKYLFRKEGQNVTLSCEQNLNHDAMYWYRQDPGQGLRLIYYSQIVNDFQKGDIAEGYSVSREKKESFPLTVTSAQKNPTAFYLCASGGPRGFYNEQFFGPGTRLTVL.